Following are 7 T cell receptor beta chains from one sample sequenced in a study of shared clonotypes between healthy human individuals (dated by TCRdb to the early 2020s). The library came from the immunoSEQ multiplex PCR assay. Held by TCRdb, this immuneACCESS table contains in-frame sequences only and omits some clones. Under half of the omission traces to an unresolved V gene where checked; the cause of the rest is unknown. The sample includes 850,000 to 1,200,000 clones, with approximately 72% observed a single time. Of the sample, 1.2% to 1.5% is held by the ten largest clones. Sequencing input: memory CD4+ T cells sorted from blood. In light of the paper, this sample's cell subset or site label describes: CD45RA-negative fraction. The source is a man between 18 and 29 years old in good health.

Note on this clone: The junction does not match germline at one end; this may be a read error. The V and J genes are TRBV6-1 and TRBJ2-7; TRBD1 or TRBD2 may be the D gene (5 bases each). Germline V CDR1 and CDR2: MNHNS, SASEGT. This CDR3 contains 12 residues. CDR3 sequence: CASSLEPGQRIF. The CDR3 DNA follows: TGTGCCAGCAGTTTAGAACCGGGGCAACGAATCTTC.

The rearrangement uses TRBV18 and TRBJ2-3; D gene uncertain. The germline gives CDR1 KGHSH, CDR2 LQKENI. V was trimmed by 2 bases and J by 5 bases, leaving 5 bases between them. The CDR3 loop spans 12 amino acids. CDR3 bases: TGTGCCAGCTCACCAGCCCGAGATACGCAGTATTTT. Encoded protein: CASSPARDTQYF.

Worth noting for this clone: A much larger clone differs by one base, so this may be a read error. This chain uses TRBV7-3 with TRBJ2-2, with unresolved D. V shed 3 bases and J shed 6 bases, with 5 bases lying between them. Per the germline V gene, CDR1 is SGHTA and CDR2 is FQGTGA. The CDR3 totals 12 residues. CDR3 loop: CASSFGSGELFF. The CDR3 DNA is TGTGCCAGCAGCTTCGGGTCCGGGGAGCTGTTTTTT.

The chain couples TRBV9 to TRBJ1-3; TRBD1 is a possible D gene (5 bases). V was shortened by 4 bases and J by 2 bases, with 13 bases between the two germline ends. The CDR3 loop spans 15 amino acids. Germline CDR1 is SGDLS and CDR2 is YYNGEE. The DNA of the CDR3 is TGTGCCAGCAGCTCGACGCCAGGGACTGGAAACACCATATATTTT. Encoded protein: CASSSTPGTGNTIYF.

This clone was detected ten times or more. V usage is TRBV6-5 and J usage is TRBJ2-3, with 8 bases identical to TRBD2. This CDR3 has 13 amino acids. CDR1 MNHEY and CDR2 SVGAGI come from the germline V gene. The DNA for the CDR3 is TGTGTCGTCCGGGGGGGGACCACAGATACGCAGTATTTT. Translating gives CVVRGGTTDTQYF.

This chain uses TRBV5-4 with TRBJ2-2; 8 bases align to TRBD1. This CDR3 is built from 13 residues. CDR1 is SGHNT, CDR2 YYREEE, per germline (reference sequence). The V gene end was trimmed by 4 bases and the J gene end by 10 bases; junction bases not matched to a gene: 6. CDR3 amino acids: CASSQQGVEELFF. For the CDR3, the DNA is TGTGCCAGCAGCCAACAGGGGGTGGAGGAGCTGTTTTTT.

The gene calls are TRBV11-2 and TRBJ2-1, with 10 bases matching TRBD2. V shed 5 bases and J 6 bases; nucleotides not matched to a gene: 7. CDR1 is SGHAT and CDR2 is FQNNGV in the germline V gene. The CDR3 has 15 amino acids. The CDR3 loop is CASSPTSSGGNEQFF. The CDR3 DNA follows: TGTGCCAGCAGCCCGACTTCTAGCGGGGGCAATGAGCAGTTCTTC. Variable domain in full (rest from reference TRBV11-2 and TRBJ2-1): EAGVAQSPRYKIIEKRQSVAFWCNPISGHATLYWYQQILGQGPKLLIQFQNNGVVDDSQLPKDRFSAERLKGVDSTLKIQPAKLEDSAVYLCASSPTSSGGNEQFFGPGTRLTVL.